These 2 T cell receptor beta chains share one sample of origin, sequenced in a study of regulatory T cells in long-lasting Graves disease. Arm-PCR of CDR3 regions and iRepertoire HTBI primers were used to build TCR beta libraries. TCRdb used MiXCR to reprocess the multiplex PCR reads, holding one entry per CDR3 protein. The data show 350,000 to 400,000 distinct CDR3 sequences, with 15% to 17% seen just once and about 20% held by the top ten. Regarding time point: newly diagnosed GD, antithyroid drugs for less than 3 months. There was RNA extracted from PBMCs, and the TCR library was made from it. The sequenced sample was peripheral blood mononuclear cells (PBMCs), obtained at new diagnosis, from a patient treated with antithyroid drugs. The receptors here all came from a female donor with Graves disease.

This clonotype was found many times. CDR3 residues: CASSQGAGGPYGYTF. For the CDR3, the DNA is TGCGCCAGCAGCCAAGGGGCAGGGGGCCCCTATGGCTACACCTTC. The rearrangement joins TRBV4-1 to TRBJ1-2; 8 bases fit TRBD1. Germline V gene lookup returns CDR1 MGHRA and CDR2 YSYEKL. Trimming at V came to 1 base and at J to 4 bases, leaving 5 bases not matched to a gene. CDR3 length: 15 residues.

This clonotype appeared a few times. The chain couples TRBV16 to TRBJ1-1; D gene unclear. CDR1 is KGHSY, CDR2 FQNENV, per germline. V was clipped by 6 bases and J by 0 bases, with 17 bases between them. The CDR3 loop spans 16 amino acids. In nucleotides, the CDR3 is TGTGCCAGCAGTTTAACTAGTCCGGCAATGAACACTGAAGCTTTCTTT. It is translated as CASSLTSPAMNTEAFF.